This T cell receptor (beta chain) was profiled in a study of spatial heterogeneity in lung cancer. TCRdb fed the 5' RACE reads into MiXCR, producing one record per CDR3 protein. The sample carries 39,000 or so distinct CDR3 sequences, roughly 7.4% recorded once. The time point: sample taken at primary tumor resection. Germline trimming cut 11 bases from V and 4 bases from J; bases unmatched to any gene: 10. Per germline, CDR1 MNHNS and CDR2 SASEGT. The CDR3 is 13 amino acids. This clonotype was picked up many times. Here the sequenced sample was PBMCs, taken at surgery. The sequence came from a male donor with early-stage non-small cell lung cancer. V usage is TRBV6-1 and J usage is TRBJ1-1; TRBD1 aligns across 7 bases. The CDR3 here is CAAEGASGTEAFF. CDR3 bases: TGTGCCGCGGAGGGGGCAAGTGGCACTGAAGCTTTCTTT.